The rows below give T cell receptor beta chains drawn from one sample of a study of T-cell reconstitution after alpha-beta-depleted transplantation in children. One entry per CDR3 protein results from TCRdb running MiXCR on the PCR reads. The table has about a million distinct CDR3 sequences, about 30% seen once. The sequencing here drew on PBMCs, mostly from graft donor cells, taken 360 days after TCRalphabeta/CD19-depleted stem cell transplant. These receptor sequences come from a boy under two years old who had a stem cell transplant for SCID, so the T cells may come from the graft donor. CDR3s include the opening cysteine and the closing phenylalanine or tryptophan. D genes are given only for firm matches. Clone size is shown for a subset of rows, as once, few, many or a class of expanded clone.

TRBJ1-1 . TRBV5-1 . CASSPGPALEAFF TGCGCCAGCAGCCCAGGGCCCGCCCTTGAAGCTTTCTTT
TRBJ2-5 TRBD2 TRBV20-1 . CSARPTTSGEETQYF TGCAGTGCTAGACCCACGACTAGCGGGGAAGAGACCCAGTACTTC
TRBJ2-6 . TRBV10-3 many CAISPSSGANVLTF TGTGCCATCAGTCCCAGCTCTGGGGCCAACGTCCTGACTTTC
TRBJ2-1 . TRBV12-3/TRBV12-4 few CASSLAGGQTRIKQFF TGTGCCAGCAGTTTAGCGGGGGGCCAGACCCGAATTAAGCAGTTCTTC
TRBJ2-5 . TRBV12-5 few CASGLGGLAETQYF TGTGCTAGTGGTTTGGGGGGCCTGGCGGAGACCCAGTACTTC
TRBJ2-2 . TRBV5-1 . CASSLGGETGELFF TGCGCCAGCAGCTTGGGCGGAGAAACCGGGGAGCTGTTTTTT
TRBJ2-3 TRBD2 TRBV4-2 . CASSPAGGSETQYF TGTGCCAGCAGCCCAGCGGGGGGATCGGAGACGCAGTATTTT
TRBJ2-7 . TRBV18 few CASSPLQGGYEQYF TGTGCCAGCTCACCACTACAGGGAGGTTACGAGCAGTACTTC
TRBJ2-1 TRBD2 TRBV12-3/TRBV12-4 . CASRGLAGGPSYNEQFF TGTGCCAGCAGGGGACTAGCGGGGGGGCCCTCCTACAATGAGCAGTTCTTC
TRBJ2-2 . TRBV5-1 once CASSWAGAGELFF TGCGCCAGCAGCTGGGCTGGAGCCGGGGAGCTGTTTTTT
TRBJ2-7 . TRBV20-1 . CSASRGTPYEQYF TGCAGTGCTAGCCGGGGGACCCCCTACGAGCAGTACTTC
TRBJ2-7 . TRBV2 few CASSEGRDDEQYF TGTGCCAGCAGTGAAGGCAGGGACGACGAGCAGTACTTC
TRBJ2-3 . TRBV2 few CASSVGNRGTDTQYF TGTGCCAGCAGTGTGGGGAACAGGGGCACAGATACGCAGTATTTT
TRBJ2-2 TRBD2 TRBV12-3/TRBV12-4 . CASSREGPAGELFF TGTGCCAGCAGTCGGGAGGGACCGGCCGGGGAGCTGTTTTTT
TRBJ2-7 TRBD2 TRBV3-1 . CASSPFLAGGWYEQYF TGTGCCAGCAGCCCCTTTCTAGCGGGGGGCTGGTACGAGCAGTACTTC
TRBJ1-2 . TRBV7-9 once CASSRQRTTGGYTF TGTGCCAGCAGCCGCCAGCGGACCACGGGGGGCTACACCTTC
TRBJ2-1 TRBD2 TRBV20-1 . CSARTSGRYNEQFF TGCAGTGCTAGGACTAGCGGGCGCTACAATGAGCAGTTCTTC
TRBJ2-3 . TRBV12-3/TRBV12-4 . CASSPLPGGATDTQYF TGTGCCAGCAGCCCCCTCCCCGGGGGAGCCACAGATACGCAGTATTTT
TRBJ2-7 . TRBV5-1 . CARDIYEQYF TGCGCCAGAGATATCTACGAGCAGTACTTC
TRBJ2-7 . TRBV15 . CATSRENSLSYEQYF TGTGCCACCAGCAGGGAAAACTCCCTCTCCTACGAGCAGTACTTC
TRBJ1-5 . TRBV10-3 few CAITTGQGQPQHF TGTGCCATCACCACAGGGCAAGGTCAGCCCCAGCATTTT
TRBJ2-3 . TRBV11-2 . CASSLGVRLASPDTQYF TGTGCCAGCAGCTTAGGAGTTCGGCTAGCGAGCCCAGATACGCAGTATTTT
TRBJ2-1 TRBD2 TRBV29-1 once CSVDGGGNEQFF TGCAGCGTTGACGGGGGGGGGAATGAGCAGTTCTTC
TRBJ2-3 TRBD2 TRBV5-1 few CASSRLAGASFATDTQYF TGCGCCAGCAGTAGACTAGCGGGGGCATCTTTCGCCACAGATACGCAGTATTTT
TRBJ1-2 . TRBV5-1 . CASSLWGLDYGYTF TGCGCCAGCAGCCTTTGGGGGCTGGACTATGGCTACACCTTC
TRBJ2-3 . TRBV29-1 . CSVEIYTDTQYF TGCAGCGTTGAAATATACACAGATACGCAGTATTTT
TRBJ1-1 . TRBV29-1 many CSVVPNTEAFF TGCAGTGTTGTACCGAACACTGAAGCTTTCTTT
TRBJ2-3 . TRBV13 . CASSSGRAEDTDTQYF TGTGCCAGCAGCTCAGGTCGGGCAGAAGACACAGATACGCAGTATTTT
TRBJ2-7 . TRBV20-1 few CSARDPRSSYYEQYF TGCAGTGCTAGAGATCCAAGGTCATCCTATTACGAGCAGTACTTC
TRBJ1-5 TRBD1 TRBV4-2 . CASSQQGGPEPQHF TGTGCCAGCAGCCAACAGGGGGGTCCGGAGCCCCAGCATTTT
TRBJ2-7 TRBD1 TRBV20-1 few CSALPAGTGGGYEQYF TGCAGTGCTCTGCCTGCCGGGACAGGGGGTGGCTACGAGCAGTACTTC
TRBJ1-4 . TRBV7-6 . CASSSLRDTDSFGKLFF TGTGCCAGCAGCTCGCTCCGGGATACCGATAGCTTTGGGAAACTGTTTTTT
TRBJ2-2 . TRBV27 . CASSLYGITGELFF TGTGCCAGCAGTTTATATGGGATCACCGGGGAGCTGTTTTTT
TRBJ2-7 . TRBV10-3 few CAISETGRPAYEQYF TGTGCCATCAGTGAAACGGGCAGACCAGCCTACGAGCAGTACTTC
TRBJ1-6 . TRBV23-1 . CASSLSLLRGSSYNSPLHF TGCGCCAGCAGCCTATCTCTACTCAGGGGAAGCTCCTATAATTCACCCCTCCACTTT
TRBJ2-5 . TRBV25-1 few CASSEGGQETQYF TGTGCCAGCAGTGAAGGAGGTCAAGAGACCCAGTACTTC
TRBJ1-6 . TRBV5-1 few CASSPYGAGDHGSPLHF TGCGCCAGCAGCCCTTACGGGGCCGGGGACCACGGTTCACCCCTCCACTTT
TRBJ2-5 TRBD2 TRBV29-1 . CGLAGGQETQYF TGCGGATTAGCGGGGGGACAAGAGACCCAGTACTTC
TRBJ2-3 TRBD1 TRBV20-1 . CSAREFTGEDTQYF TGCAGTGCTAGAGAATTCACAGGGGAAGATACGCAGTATTTT
TRBJ2-3 . TRBV13 . CASSLMSPPDTQYF TGTGCCAGCAGCTTGATGAGTCCCCCAGATACGCAGTATTTT
TRBJ2-1 TRBD2 TRBV5-1 once CASSWTSGVEQFF TGCGCCAGCAGCTGGACTAGCGGGGTTGAGCAGTTCTTC